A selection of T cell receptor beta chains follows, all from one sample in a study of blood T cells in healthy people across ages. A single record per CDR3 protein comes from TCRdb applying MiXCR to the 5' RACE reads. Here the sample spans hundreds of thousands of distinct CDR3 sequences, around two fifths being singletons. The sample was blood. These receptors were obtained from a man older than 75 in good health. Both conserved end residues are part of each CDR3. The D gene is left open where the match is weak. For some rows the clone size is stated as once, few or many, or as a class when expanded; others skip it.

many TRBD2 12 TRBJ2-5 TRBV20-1 CSAGTSAETQYF TGCAGTGCGGGGACTAGCGCAGAGACCCAGTACTTC
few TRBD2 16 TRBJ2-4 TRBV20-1 CSAPGTSGLAKNIQYF TGCAGTGCCCCCGGGACTAGCGGGTTAGCCAAAAACATTCAGTACTTC
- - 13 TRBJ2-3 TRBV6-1 CASSADGTDTQYF TGTGCCAGCAGCGCCGACGGGACAGATACGCAGTATTTT
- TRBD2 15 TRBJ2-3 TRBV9 CASSVGLAYTDTQYF TGTGCCAGCAGCGTAGGACTAGCATACACAGATACGCAGTATTTT
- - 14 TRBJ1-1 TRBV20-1 CSAFVGGFDTEAFF TGCAGTGCTTTCGTTGGGGGGTTCGACACTGAAGCTTTCTTT
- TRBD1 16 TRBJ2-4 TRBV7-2 CASSSGQGRAKNIQYF TGTGCCAGCAGCTCGGGACAGGGGAGGGCCAAAAACATTCAGTACTTC
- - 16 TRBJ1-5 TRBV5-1 CASSLGDFISNQPQHF TGCGCCAGCAGCTTGGGGGACTTTATCAGCAATCAGCCCCAGCATTTT
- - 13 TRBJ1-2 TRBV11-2 CASSLAKGFGYTF TGTGCCAGCAGCTTAGCGAAGGGGTTTGGCTACACCTTC
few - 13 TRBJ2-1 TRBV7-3 CASSPPRGYSQFF TGTGCCAGCAGCCCCCCCCGGGGATATTCCCAGTTCTTC
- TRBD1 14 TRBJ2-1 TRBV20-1 CSARWGTGWNEQFF TGCAGTGCTAGATGGGGGACAGGGTGGAATGAGCAGTTCTTC
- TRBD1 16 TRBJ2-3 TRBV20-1 CSATAVTGKNTDTQYF TGCAGTGCTACCGCCGTGACAGGGAAAAACACAGATACGCAGTATTTT
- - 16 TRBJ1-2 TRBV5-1 CASSLGTRSLLYGYTF TGCGCCAGCAGCTTGGGTACAAGGTCTCTGCTATATGGCTACACCTTC
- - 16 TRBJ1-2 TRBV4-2 CASSQEGQDFNYGYTF TGTGCCAGCAGCCAAGAAGGCCAAGACTTTAACTATGGCTACACCTTC
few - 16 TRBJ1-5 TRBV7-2 CASSLEGTHSNQPQHF TGTGCCAGCAGCTTAGAGGGTACGCATAGCAATCAGCCCCAGCATTTT
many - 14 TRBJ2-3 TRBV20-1 CSASDSPAQITQYF TGCAGTGCCTCGGACAGTCCGGCACAGATAACGCAGTATTTT
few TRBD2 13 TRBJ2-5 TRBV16 CASSQSLAEEQYF TGTGCCAGCAGCCAATCACTAGCGGAGGAGCAGTACTTC
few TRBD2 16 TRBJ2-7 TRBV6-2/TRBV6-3 CASSRTKTSGRWQQYF TGTGCCAGCAGTCGTACAAAGACTAGCGGGAGATGGCAGCAGTACTTC
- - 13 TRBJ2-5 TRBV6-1 CASSEPSKETQYF TGTGCCAGCAGTGAGCCCTCTAAAGAGACCCAGTACTTC
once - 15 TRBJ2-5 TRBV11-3 CASNPPRNNQETQYF TGTGCCAGCAACCCACCCAGGAATAACCAAGAGACCCAGTACTTC
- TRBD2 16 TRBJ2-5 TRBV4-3 CASSQEGRGTQETQYF TGCGCCAGCAGCCAAGAGGGGCGGGGGACGCAAGAGACCCAGTACTTC
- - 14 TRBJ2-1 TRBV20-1 CSASAGGVNNEQFF TGCAGTGCTAGTGCTGGCGGGGTTAACAATGAGCAGTTCTTC
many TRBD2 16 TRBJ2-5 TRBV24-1 CATSDLGGDRAETQYF TGTGCCACCAGTGATTTGGGGGGGGATCGGGCGGAGACCCAGTACTTC
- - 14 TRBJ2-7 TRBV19 CASSLPGLSYEQYF TGTGCCAGTAGCTTACCCGGACTCTCCTACGAGCAGTACTTC
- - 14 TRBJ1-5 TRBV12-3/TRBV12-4 CASRAVLGNQPQHF TGTGCCAGCAGGGCCGTGCTTGGCAATCAGCCCCAGCATTTT
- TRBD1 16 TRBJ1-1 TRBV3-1 CASSPEGAGVNTEAFF TGTGCCAGCAGCCCCGAGGGGGCAGGGGTGAACACTGAAGCTTTCTTT
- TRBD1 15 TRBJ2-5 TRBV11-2 CASGDGDRGLETQYF TGTGCCAGCGGCGATGGTGACAGGGGTCTCGAGACCCAGTACTTC
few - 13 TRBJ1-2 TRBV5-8 CASGFTGFSGYTF TGTGCCAGCGGATTTACAGGGTTTAGTGGCTACACCTTC
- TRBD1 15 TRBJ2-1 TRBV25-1 CASSEWGPGGNEQFF TGTGCCAGCAGTGAATGGGGTCCAGGGGGCAATGAGCAGTTCTTC
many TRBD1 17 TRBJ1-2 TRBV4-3 CASSPSWGTGMGYGYTF TGCGCCAGCAGCCCGAGTTGGGGGACAGGGATGGGCTATGGCTACACCTTC
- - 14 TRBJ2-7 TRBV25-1 CVSSDPDGTYEQYF TGTGTCAGCAGTGACCCGGACGGGACCTACGAGCAGTACTTC
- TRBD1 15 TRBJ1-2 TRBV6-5 CASSYQAGGRNGYTF TGTGCCAGCAGTTACCAGGCAGGGGGTCGGAATGGCTACACCTTC
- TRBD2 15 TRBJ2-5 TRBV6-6 CASRPGLAFQETQYF TGTGCCAGCAGACCCGGACTAGCCTTTCAAGAGACCCAGTACTTC
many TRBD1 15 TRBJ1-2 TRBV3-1 CASSQVRGQGTGYTF TGTGCCAGCAGCCAAGTACGGGGACAGGGGACAGGCTACACCTTC
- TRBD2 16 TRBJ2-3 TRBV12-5 CASGPTSDISTDTQYF TGTGCTAGTGGACCGACTAGCGACATAAGCACAGATACGCAGTATTTT
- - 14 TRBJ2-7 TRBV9 CASSVIASSYEQYF TGTGCCAGCAGCGTCATCGCGAGCTCCTACGAGCAGTACTTC
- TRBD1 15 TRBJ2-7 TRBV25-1 CASSLPGTGPREQYF TGTGCCAGCAGTCTTCCCGGGACAGGGCCCCGCGAGCAGTACTTC
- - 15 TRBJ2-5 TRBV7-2 CASSLALGVRETQYF TGTGCCAGCAGCTTAGCGCTGGGAGTTCGGGAGACCCAGTACTTC
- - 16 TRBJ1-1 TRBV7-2 CASSSGTVRMNTEAFF TGTGCCAGCAGCTCAGGGACCGTACGAATGAACACTGAAGCTTTCTTT
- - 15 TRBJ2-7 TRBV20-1 CSASNQETVTYEQYF TGCAGTGCTAGCAATCAAGAGACAGTGACCTACGAGCAGTACTTC
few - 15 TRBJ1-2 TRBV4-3 CASSPVGGRGNGYTF TGCGCCAGCAGCCCAGTTGGGGGGAGGGGCAATGGCTACACCTTC
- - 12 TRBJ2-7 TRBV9 CASSGPDSEQYF TGTGCCAGCAGCGGTCCAGATTCCGAGCAGTACTTC
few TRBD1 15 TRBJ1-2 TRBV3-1 CASSRPGQGASGYTF TGTGCCAGCAGCCGACCGGGACAGGGGGCGTCTGGCTACACCTTC
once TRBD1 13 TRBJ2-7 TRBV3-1 CASSQSTGGEQYF TGTGCCAGCAGCCAATCCACAGGGGGCGAGCAGTACTTC